The entry below describes one T cell receptor beta chain. This sample stems from a study of cytomegalovirus exposure and HLA in healthy donors. Some clones are missing from TCRdb's copy, which holds only in-frame ones; the method was immunoSEQ multiplex PCR. The sample consists of 110,000 or so clones, 85% to 90% of them appearing once. Sequenced material: PBMCs. This clonotype was obtained from a woman aged 25 to 45 in good health and CMV-seronegative.

CDR3 residues: CASSVAIAGVEETQYF. The DNA of the CDR3 is TGTGCCAGCAGCGTAGCGATAGCGGGGGTGGAAGAGACCCAGTACTTC. The chain is built from TRBV9 and TRBJ2-5; 9 bases are a match to TRBD2. V shed 0 bases and J 3 bases; nucleotides not matched to a gene: 6. Germline CDR1 reads SGDLS; CDR2 reads YYNGEE. The CDR3 loop spans 16 amino acids.